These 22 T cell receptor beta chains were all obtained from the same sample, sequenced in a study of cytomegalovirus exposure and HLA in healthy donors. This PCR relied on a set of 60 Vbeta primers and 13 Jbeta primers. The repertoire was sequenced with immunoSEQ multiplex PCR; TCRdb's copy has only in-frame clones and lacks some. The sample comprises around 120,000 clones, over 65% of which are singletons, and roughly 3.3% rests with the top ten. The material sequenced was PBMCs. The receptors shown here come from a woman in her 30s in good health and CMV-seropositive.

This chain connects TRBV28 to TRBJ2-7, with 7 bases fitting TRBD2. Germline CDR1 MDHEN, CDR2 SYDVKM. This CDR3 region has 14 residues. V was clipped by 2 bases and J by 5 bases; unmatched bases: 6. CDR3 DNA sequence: TGTGCCAGCAGTTTAGCGGGGGTTGTAGACGAGCAGTACTTC. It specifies CASSLAGVVDEQYF. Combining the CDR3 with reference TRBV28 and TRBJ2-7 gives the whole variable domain DVKVTQSSRYLVKRTGEKVFLECVQDMDHENMFWYRQDPGLGLRLIYFSYDVKMKEKGDIPEGYSVSREKKERFSLILESASTNQTSMYLCASSLAGVVDEQYFGPGTRLTVT.

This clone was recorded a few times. CDR3 region: CASSLGTGPEQYF. CDR3 sequence (DNA): TGTGCCAGCAGCTTAGGGACAGGGCCCGAGCAGTACTTC. V usage is TRBV13 and J usage is TRBJ2-7; 7 bases match TRBD1. J lost 6 bases, V lost 0 bases, and 2 bases had no gene match. This CDR3 has 13 residues. Germline V gene lookup returns CDR1 PRHDT and CDR2 FYEKMQ (reference sequence).

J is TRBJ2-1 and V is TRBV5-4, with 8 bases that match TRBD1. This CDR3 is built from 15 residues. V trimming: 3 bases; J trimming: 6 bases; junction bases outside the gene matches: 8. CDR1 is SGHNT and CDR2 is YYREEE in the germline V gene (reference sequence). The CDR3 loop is CASSSGTGGRNEQFF. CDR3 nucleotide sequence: TGTGCCAGCAGCTCCGGGACAGGCGGCCGCAATGAGCAGTTCTTC.

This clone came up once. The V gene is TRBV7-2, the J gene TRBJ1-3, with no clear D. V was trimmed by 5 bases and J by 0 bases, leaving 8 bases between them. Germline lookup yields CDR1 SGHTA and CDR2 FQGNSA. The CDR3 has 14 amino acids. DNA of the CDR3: TGTGCCAGCAGCGAAGCCTTCTCTGGAAACACCATATATTTT. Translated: CASSEAFSGNTIYF.

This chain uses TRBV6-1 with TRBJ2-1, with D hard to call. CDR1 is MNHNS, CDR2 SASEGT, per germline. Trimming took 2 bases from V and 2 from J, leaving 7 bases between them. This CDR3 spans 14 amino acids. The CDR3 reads CASSEMAAYNEQFF. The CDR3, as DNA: TGTGCCAGCAGTGAAATGGCAGCCTACAATGAGCAGTTCTTC.

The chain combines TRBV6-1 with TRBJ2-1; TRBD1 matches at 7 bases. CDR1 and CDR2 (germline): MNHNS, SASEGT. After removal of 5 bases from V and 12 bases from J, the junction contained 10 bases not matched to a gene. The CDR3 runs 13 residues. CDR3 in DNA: TGTGCCAGCAGTTTGATACCCGACAGGGCGCAGTTCTTC. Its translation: CASSLIPDRAQFF.

In DNA, the CDR3 is TGTGCCAGCAGCTTAGGAGGTAGCGGGGCCGATAGAGATGAGCAGTTCTTC. As protein: CASSLGGSGADRDEQFF. The chain has TRBV13 and TRBJ2-1, with 8 bases identical to TRBD2. With 0 bases clipped from V and 8 bases from J, the junction kept 12 bases outside the gene matches. Germline V CDR1 and CDR2: PRHDT, FYEKMQ (reference sequence). This CDR3 contains 17 residues.

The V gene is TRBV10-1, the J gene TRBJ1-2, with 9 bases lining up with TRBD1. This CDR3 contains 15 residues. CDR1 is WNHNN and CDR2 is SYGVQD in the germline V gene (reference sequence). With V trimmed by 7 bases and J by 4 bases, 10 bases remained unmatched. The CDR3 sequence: CASKYPGQGIYGYTF. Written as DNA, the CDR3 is TGCGCCAGCAAGTACCCGGGACAGGGCATCTATGGCTACACCTTC.

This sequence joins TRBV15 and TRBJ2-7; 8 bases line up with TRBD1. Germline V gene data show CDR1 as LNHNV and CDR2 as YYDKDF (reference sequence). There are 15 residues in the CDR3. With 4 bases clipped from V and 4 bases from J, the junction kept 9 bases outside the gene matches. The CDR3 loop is CATSTSQGALYEQYF. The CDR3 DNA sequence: TGTGCCACCAGCACCTCCCAGGGGGCTCTATACGAGCAGTACTTC.

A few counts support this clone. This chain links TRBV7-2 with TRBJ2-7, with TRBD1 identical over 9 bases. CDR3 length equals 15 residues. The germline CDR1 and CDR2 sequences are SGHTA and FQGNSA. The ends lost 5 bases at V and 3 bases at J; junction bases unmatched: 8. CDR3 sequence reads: CASSLDRGIVYEQYF. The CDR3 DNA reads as TGTGCCAGCAGCCTCGACAGGGGGATTGTCTACGAGCAGTACTTC.

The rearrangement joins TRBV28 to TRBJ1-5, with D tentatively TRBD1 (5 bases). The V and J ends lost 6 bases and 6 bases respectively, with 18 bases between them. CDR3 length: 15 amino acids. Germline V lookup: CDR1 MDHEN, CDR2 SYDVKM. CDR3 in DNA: TGTGCCAGCAGCTTCATAAGGAGCGGGGGTCAGCCCCAGCATTTT. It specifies CASSFIRSGGQPQHF.

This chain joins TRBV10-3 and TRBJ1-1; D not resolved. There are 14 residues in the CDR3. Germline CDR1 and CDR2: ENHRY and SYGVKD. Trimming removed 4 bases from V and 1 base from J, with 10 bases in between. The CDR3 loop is CAISVPGRNTEAFF. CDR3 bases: TGTGCCATCAGTGTCCCTGGCAGGAACACTGAAGCTTTCTTT.

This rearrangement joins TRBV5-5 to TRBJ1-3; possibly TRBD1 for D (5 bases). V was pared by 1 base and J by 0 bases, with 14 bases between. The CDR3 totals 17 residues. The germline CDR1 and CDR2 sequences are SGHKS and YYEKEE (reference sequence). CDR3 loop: CASSLIGGGSSGNTIYF. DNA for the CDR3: TGTGCCAGCAGCTTGATCGGGGGTGGTAGCTCTGGAAACACCATATATTTT. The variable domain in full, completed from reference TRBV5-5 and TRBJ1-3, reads DAGVTQSPTHLIKTRGQQVTLRCSPISGHKSVSWYQQVLGQGPQFIFQYYEKEERGRGNFPDRFSARQFPNYSSELNVNALLLGDSALYLCASSLIGGGSSGNTIYFGEGSWLTVV.

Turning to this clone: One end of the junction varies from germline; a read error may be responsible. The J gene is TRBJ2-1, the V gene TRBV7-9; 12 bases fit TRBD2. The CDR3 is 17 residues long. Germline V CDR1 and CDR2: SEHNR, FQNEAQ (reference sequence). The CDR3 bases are TGTTCCAGCAGCACTCTAGCGGGGGGGCTGGGATACAATGAGCAGTTCTTC. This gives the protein CSSSTLAGGLGYNEQFF. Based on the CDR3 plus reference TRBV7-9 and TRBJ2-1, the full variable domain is DTGVSQNPRHKITKRGQNVTFRCDPISEHNRLYWYRQTLGQGPEFLTYFQNEAQLEKSRLLSDRFSAERPKGSFSTLEIQRTEQGDSAMYLCSSSTLAGGLGYNEQFFGPGTRLTVL.

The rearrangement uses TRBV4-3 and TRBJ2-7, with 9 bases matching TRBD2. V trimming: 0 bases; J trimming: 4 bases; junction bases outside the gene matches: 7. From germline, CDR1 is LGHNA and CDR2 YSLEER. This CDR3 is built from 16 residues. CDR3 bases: TGCGCCAGCAGCCAAGATCAGCGAGCGGGGGGTTACGAGCAGTACTTC. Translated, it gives CASSQDQRAGGYEQYF.

For the CDR3, the DNA is TGTGCCAGCAGTCCTGGACAGGGCCTATATGGCTACACCTTC. Translation: CASSPGQGLYGYTF. The chain recombines TRBV7-9 with TRBJ1-2, with TRBD1 identical over 8 bases. CDR1 and CDR2 (germline): SEHNR, FQNEAQ (reference sequence). The CDR3 totals 14 residues. V was pared by 6 bases and J by 5 bases, with 8 bases of the junction left unmatched.

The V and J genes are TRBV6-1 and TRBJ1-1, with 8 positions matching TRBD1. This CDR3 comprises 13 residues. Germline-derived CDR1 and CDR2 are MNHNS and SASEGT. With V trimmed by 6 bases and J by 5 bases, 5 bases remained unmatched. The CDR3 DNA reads TGTGCCAGCAGCCGGACAGGGCGGACTGAAGCTTTCTTT. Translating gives CASSRTGRTEAFF.

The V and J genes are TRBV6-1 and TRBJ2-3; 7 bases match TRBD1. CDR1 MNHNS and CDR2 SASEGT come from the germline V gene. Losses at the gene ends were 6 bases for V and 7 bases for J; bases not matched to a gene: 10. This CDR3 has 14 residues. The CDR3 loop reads CASRLAGGVHTQYF. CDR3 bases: TGTGCCAGCAGGCTGGCAGGGGGAGTACATACGCAGTATTTT.

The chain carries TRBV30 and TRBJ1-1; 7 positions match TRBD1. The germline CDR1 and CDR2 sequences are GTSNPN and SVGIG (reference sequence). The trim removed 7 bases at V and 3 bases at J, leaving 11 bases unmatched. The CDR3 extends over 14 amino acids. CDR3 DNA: TGTGCCTTCAGGGGGGATAGTTATTACACTGAAGCTTTCTTT. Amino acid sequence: CAFRGDSYYTEAFF. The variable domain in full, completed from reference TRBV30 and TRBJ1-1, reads SQTIHQWPATLVQPVGSPLSLECTVEGTSNPNLYWYRQAAGRGLQLLFYSVGIGQISSEVPQNLSASRPQDRQFILSSKKLLLSDSGFYLCAFRGDSYYTEAFFGQGTRLTVV.

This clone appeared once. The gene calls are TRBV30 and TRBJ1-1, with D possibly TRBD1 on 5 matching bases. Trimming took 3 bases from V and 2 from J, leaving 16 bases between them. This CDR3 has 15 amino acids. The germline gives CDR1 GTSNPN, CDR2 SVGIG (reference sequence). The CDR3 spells CAWRTFWGGNTEAFF. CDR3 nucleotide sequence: TGTGCCTGGAGGACCTTTTGGGGGGGTAACACTGAAGCTTTCTTT. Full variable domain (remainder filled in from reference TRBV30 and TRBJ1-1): SQTIHQWPATLVQPVGSPLSLECTVEGTSNPNLYWYRQAAGRGLQLLFYSVGIGQISSEVPQNLSASRPQDRQFILSSKKLLLSDSGFYLCAWRTFWGGNTEAFFGQGTRLTVV.

CDR3: CASSLDGRGATDTQYF. The CDR3, as DNA: TGTGCCAGCAGTTTGGATGGGCGGGGGGCCACAGATACGCAGTATTTT. J is TRBJ2-3 and V is TRBV28; 8 positions match TRBD2. Germline CDR1 MDHEN, CDR2 SYDVKM. CDR3 size: 16 residues. V dropped 3 bases and J dropped 2; count of bases not matched to a gene: 7.

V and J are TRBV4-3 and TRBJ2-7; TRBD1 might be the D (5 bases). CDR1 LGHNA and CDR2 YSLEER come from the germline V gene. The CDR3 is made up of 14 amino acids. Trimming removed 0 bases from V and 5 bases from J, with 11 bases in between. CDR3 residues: CASSQDWGRDEQYF. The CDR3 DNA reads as TGCGCCAGCAGCCAAGATTGGGGCAGGGACGAGCAGTACTTC.